This T cell receptor beta chain was found in a study of T cells in women clearing cervical HPV infection. Study details: Case blood was drawn a median approximately five months after lesion detection. Study-level findings and limits: A classifier using richness and V gene abundances reached an AUC of approximately 0.79.

immunoSEQ multiplex PCR used an average of about 1.3 ug genomic DNA. Repertoires were generated with immunoSEQ multiplex PCR, while TCRdb's copy carries only in-frame clones and drops some. This sample's table has roughly 13,000 clones. Comment on this clone: Its antigen remains unidentified. The DNA ends 3 residues before the CDR3 does, and the rest of the CDR3 is filled in from the germline J gene.

There are 13 residues in the CDR3. The V and J ends lost 5 bases and 5 bases respectively, with 10 bases between them. Germline CDR1 and CDR2: SGHTA and FQGNSA. The sequencing input was blood buffy coat. The clonotype comes from a woman aged 18-69 years with a cervical HPV16 infection that either progressed to CIN3+ or cleared (not recorded which). The genes are TRBV7-2 and TRBJ1-5; D unclear. CDR3 loop: CASSAQIDQPQHF. CDR3 DNA, as far as it was read: TGTGCCAGCAGCGCACAGATCGATCAGCCC.